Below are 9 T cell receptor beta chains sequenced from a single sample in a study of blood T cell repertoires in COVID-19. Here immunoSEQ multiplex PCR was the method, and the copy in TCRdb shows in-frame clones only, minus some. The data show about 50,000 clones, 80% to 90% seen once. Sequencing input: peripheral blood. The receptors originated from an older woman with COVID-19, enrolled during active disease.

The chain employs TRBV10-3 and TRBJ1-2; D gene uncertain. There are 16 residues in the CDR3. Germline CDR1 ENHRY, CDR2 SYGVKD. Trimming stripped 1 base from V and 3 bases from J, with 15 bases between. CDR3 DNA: TGTGCCATCAGTGAGTTTTCAGGCAGCTACGACTATGGCTACACCTTC. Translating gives CAISEFSGSYDYGYTF.

CDR3 in amino acids: CASSLAFSSGGADTQYF. The DNA of the CDR3 is TGTGCCAGCAGCTTAGCGTTCTCAAGCGGGGGGGCAGATACGCAGTATTTT. This chain links TRBV7-2 with TRBJ2-3; TRBD2 agrees at 10 bases. Unmatched junction bases numbered 7, after V lost 0 bases and J lost 4 bases. This CDR3 comprises 17 residues. In germline, CDR1 is SGHTA, CDR2 FQGNSA.

The CDR3 nucleotides read TGTGCCAGCAGTTTAGGCCAGGCTAATTCACCCCTCCACTTT. Amino acid sequence: CASSLGQANSPLHF. The rearrangement links TRBV6-6 to TRBJ1-6, with no clear D. Looked up from germline, CDR1 is MNHNY and CDR2 is SVGAGI (reference sequence). The CDR3 contains 14 residues. V lost 4 bases, J lost 6 bases, and 10 bases lay in between.

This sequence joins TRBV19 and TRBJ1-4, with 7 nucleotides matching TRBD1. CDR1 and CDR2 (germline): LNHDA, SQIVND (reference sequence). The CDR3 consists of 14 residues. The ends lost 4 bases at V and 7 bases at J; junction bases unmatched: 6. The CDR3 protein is CASSTRQGSEKLFF. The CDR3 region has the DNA TGTGCCAGTAGTACCCGACAGGGAAGTGAAAAACTGTTTTTT.

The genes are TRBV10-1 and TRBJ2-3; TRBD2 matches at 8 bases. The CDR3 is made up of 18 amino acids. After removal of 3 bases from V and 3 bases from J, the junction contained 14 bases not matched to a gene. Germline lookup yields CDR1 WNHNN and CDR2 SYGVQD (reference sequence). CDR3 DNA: TGCGCCAGCAGTGATCAGGGGCTCGCGGGAGGAGCGACAGATACGCAGTATTTT. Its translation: CASSDQGLAGGATDTQYF.

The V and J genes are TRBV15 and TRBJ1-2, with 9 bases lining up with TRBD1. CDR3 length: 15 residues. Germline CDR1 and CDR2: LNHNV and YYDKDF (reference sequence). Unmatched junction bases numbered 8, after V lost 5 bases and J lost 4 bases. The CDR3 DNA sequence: TGTGCCACCAGCGGATACCGGGACAGGGTCTATGGCTACACCTTC. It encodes CATSGYRDRVYGYTF.

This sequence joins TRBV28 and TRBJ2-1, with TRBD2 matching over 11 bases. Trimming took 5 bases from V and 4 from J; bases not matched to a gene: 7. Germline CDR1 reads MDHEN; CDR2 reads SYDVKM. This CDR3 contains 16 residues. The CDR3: CASSPTGTSGYNEQFF. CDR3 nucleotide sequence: TGTGCCAGCAGTCCCACCGGGACTAGCGGTTACAATGAGCAGTTCTTC.

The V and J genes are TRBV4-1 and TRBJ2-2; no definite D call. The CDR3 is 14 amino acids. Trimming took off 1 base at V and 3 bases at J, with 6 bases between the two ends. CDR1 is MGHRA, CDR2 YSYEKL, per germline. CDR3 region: CASSQATYTGELFF. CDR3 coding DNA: TGCGCCAGCAGCCAAGCGACTTACACCGGGGAGCTGTTTTTT.

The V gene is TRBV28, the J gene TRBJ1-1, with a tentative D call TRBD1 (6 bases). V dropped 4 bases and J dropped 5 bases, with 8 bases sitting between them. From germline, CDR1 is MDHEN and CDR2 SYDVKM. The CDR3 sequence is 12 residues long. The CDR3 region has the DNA TGTGCCAGCAGTTACAGGGTGACTGAAGCTTTCTTT. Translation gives CASSYRVTEAFF. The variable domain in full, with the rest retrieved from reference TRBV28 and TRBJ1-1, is DVKVTQSSRYLVKRTGEKVFLECVQDMDHENMFWYRQDPGLGLRLIYFSYDVKMKEKGDIPEGYSVSREKKERFSLILESASTNQTSMYLCASSYRVTEAFFGQGTRLTVV.